Each of the 21 T cell receptor beta chains below was sequenced from the same sample in a study of OX40 agonist ivuxolimab in advanced cancers. The data were produced by immunoSEQ multiplex PCR, yet TCRdb's version contains in-frame clones alone and is incomplete. The sample carries about 82,000 clones, more than 70% recorded once. The sequences come from CD4+ or CD8+ T cells sorted from blood, collected in a trial of the OX40 agonist ivuxolimab. The receptors originated from an adult with an advanced solid tumor such as melanoma, head and neck, liver or kidney cancer.

This clone has only one observation. The chain is built from TRBV7-3 and TRBJ2-1; TRBD2 matches at 9 bases. Per germline, CDR1 SGHTA and CDR2 FQGTGA. This CDR3 contains 16 residues. The V gene end was trimmed by 5 bases and the J gene end by 6 bases; junction bases not matched to a gene: 11. The CDR3 bases are TGTGCCAGCAGCCTAAGCGGGGGGACAAAGATCAATGAGCAGTTCTTC. As protein: CASSLSGGTKINEQFF.

The rearrangement joins TRBV6-1 to TRBJ1-2; D gene uncertain. The CDR3 extends over 16 amino acids. Trimming left V 0 bases short and J 5 bases short, with 16 bases between. Germline V gene lookup returns CDR1 MNHNS and CDR2 SASEGT. CDR3 nucleotides: TGTGCCAGCAGTGAAGCGCTTCGGGCACAGAAGTATGGCTACACCTTC. This translates into CASSEALRAQKYGYTF.

A single count supports this clone. The V gene is TRBV6-1, the J gene TRBJ2-1; D gene ambiguous. The CDR3 has 12 amino acids. V lost 3 bases and J 15 bases, leaving 15 bases between the germline ends. The germline CDR1 and CDR2 sequences are MNHNS and SASEGT. The DNA of the CDR3 is TGTGCCAGCAGTGAGCCCCTAGTTATTCCGTTCTTC. It specifies CASSEPLVIPFF.

About this clone itself: This same CDR3 is encoded by further DNA sequences in the sample. The chain employs TRBV30 and TRBJ1-1; perhaps TRBD1 as D (6 bases). The germline CDR1 and CDR2 sequences are GTSNPN and SVGIG (reference sequence). The V gene lost 5 bases and the J gene lost 0 bases, with 10 bases spanning the gap. This CDR3 spans 13 amino acids. The CDR3 DNA reads TGTGCCTGGGCCACAGGGATGAACACTGAAGCTTTCTTT. This translates into CAWATGMNTEAFF.

The V gene is TRBV9, the J gene TRBJ1-2, with D perhaps TRBD1 (6 bases). CDR1 and CDR2 from the germline V gene are SGDLS and YYNGEE. The CDR3 consists of 13 residues. V gave up 2 bases and J gave up 8 bases, with 13 bases separating them. This chain's CDR3 is CASSVEGVEGYTF. The CDR3 DNA follows: TGTGCCAGCAGCGTGGAGGGGGTGGAAGGCTACACCTTC.

This rearrangement joins TRBV30 to TRBJ1-5; no firm D call. Between the trimmed V and J ends, which lost 1 base and 7 bases, there was a span of 14 bases. The CDR3 length is 14 residues. CDR1 is GTSNPN, CDR2 SVGIG, per germline (reference sequence). The CDR3 bases are TGTGCCTGGAGTGGGGCCCGTGGGAGCCAGCCCCAGCATTTT. This gives the protein CAWSGARGSQPQHF. The full variable domain, with the rest looked up from reference TRBV30 and TRBJ1-5, is SQTIHQWPATLVQPVGSPLSLECTVEGTSNPNLYWYRQAAGRGLQLLFYSVGIGQISSEVPQNLSASRPQDRQFILSSKKLLLSDSGFYLCAWSGARGSQPQHFGDGTRLSIL.

The rearrangement uses TRBV18 and TRBJ2-7; 9 positions match TRBD1. The junction had 5 bases not matched to a gene; V was cut back by 3 bases and J by 5 bases. The CDR3 consists of 14 residues. CDR1 and CDR2 (germline): KGHSH, LQKENI. The CDR3 region is CASSPPGQGHEQYF. The CDR3 bases are TGTGCCAGCTCACCCCCGGGACAGGGCCACGAGCAGTACTTC. The variable domain in full, with the rest retrieved from reference TRBV18 and TRBJ2-7, is NAGVMQNPRHLVRRRGQEARLRCSPMKGHSHVYWYRQLPEEGLKFMVYLQKENIIDESGMPKERFSAEFPKEGPSILRIQQVVRGDSAAYFCASSPPGQGHEQYFGPGTRLTVT.

This clone was picked up one time. The chain combines TRBV2 with TRBJ1-2, with unresolved D. V lost 7 bases and J 8 bases, leaving 17 bases between the germline ends. The CDR3 sequence is 13 residues long. Germline CDR1 and CDR2: SNHLY and FYNNEI. The CDR3 bases are TGTGCCAGCAAGTACGAGGCGGTCCACGGCTACACCTTC. This sequence encodes CASKYEAVHGYTF.

The V call is TRBV5-4, the J call TRBJ2-2; TRBD2 agrees at 13 bases. V gave up 4 bases and J gave up 8 bases; unmatched junction bases: 11. Looked up from germline, CDR1 is SGHNT and CDR2 is YYREEE (reference sequence). The CDR3 loop spans 17 amino acids. CDR3 in amino acids: CASSPGGTSGDVGELFF. The CDR3 bases are TGTGCCAGCAGCCCCGGGGGGACTAGCGGGGACGTAGGGGAGCTGTTTTTT.

This clone was counted once. The chain combines TRBV30 with TRBJ1-6; possible D gene TRBD1, 6 bases. The CDR3 has 14 amino acids. Looked up from germline, CDR1 is GTSNPN and CDR2 is SVGIG (reference sequence). V lost 0 bases to trimming and J lost 7 bases, with 10 bases between them. The CDR3, as DNA: TGTGCCTGGAGTGTAAACAGGGAAAATTCACCCCTCCACTTT. It codes for CAWSVNRENSPLHF.

The rearrangement joins TRBV28 to TRBJ1-6, with D unclear. The CDR3 has 13 residues. V shed 8 bases and J shed 9 bases, with 14 bases lying between them. CDR1 MDHEN and CDR2 SYDVKM come from the germline V gene. In DNA, the CDR3 is TGTGCCAGCCTGGAGGGCCTTCTTTCACCCCTCCACTTT. It yields the protein CASLEGLLSPLHF.

This chain uses TRBV29-1 with TRBJ1-1; 9 positions match TRBD1. The CDR3 spans 14 residues. Germline V lookup: CDR1 SQVTM, CDR2 ANQGSEA. Unmatched junction bases numbered 10, after V lost 7 bases and J lost 4 bases. For the CDR3, the DNA is TGCAGCGCCCATTTCACAGGGGGCGGCACTGAAGCTTTCTTT. It yields the protein CSAHFTGGGTEAFF.

J is TRBJ2-5 and V is TRBV2; D unclear. Trimming removed 7 bases at V and 4 bases at J, with 7 bases between. Looked up from germline, CDR1 is SNHLY and CDR2 is FYNNEI. The CDR3 loop spans 11 amino acids. The CDR3 bases are TGTGCCAGCATGTTGTTAGAGACCCAGTACTTC. Its protein product is CASMLLETQYF.

V is TRBV11-2 and J is TRBJ2-2; weak D call: TRBD1 (5 bases). V was clipped by 5 bases and J by 0 bases, with 10 bases between them. CDR3 size: 15 residues. Germline CDR1 reads SGHAT; CDR2 reads FQNNGV. In nucleotides, the CDR3 is TGTGCCAGCAGCATACAGGTTTCGAACACCGGGGAGCTGTTTTTT. Translation: CASSIQVSNTGELFF.

The CDR3 DNA is TGTGCCAGCAGTTACTTAGCGGGGGGTACCGGGGAGCTGTTTTTT. Amino acids: CASSYLAGGTGELFF. The chain has TRBV2 and TRBJ2-2, with 10 bases aligning to TRBD2. Germline V CDR1 and CDR2: SNHLY, FYNNEI. This CDR3 region has 15 residues. V lost 5 bases to trimming and J lost 5 bases; unmatched junction nucleotides: 5.

The chain is built from TRBV6-1 and TRBJ1-4; D might be TRBD1 (6 bases). Trimming took off 3 bases at V and 7 bases at J, with 9 bases between the two ends. Germline values: CDR1 MNHNS, CDR2 SASEGT. CDR3 size: 13 residues. The DNA of the CDR3 is TGTGCCAGCAGTGAGATAGGGGGTGAAAAACTGTTTTTT. Translation: CASSEIGGEKLFF.

In the case of this clone: Sequence at one end of the junction differs from germline and may be a read error. J is TRBJ2-7 and V is TRBV27; TRBD2 matches 9 bases. There are 16 residues in the CDR3. CDR1 MNHEY and CDR2 SMNVEV come from the germline V gene (reference sequence). CDR3 bases: TGTGCCAGCAGGTTATTCGCAAGCGGGGGGTCCTACGAGCAGTACTTC. Its protein product is CASRLFASGGSYEQYF.

The rearrangement joins TRBV19 to TRBJ1-3; D not certain. This CDR3 contains 15 residues. Germline CDR1 LNHDA, CDR2 SQIVND (reference sequence). V dropped 2 bases and J dropped 3 bases, with 11 bases sitting between them. CDR3 in amino acids: CASSITAVIGNTIYF. CDR3 DNA: TGTGCCAGTAGTATAACAGCCGTAATTGGAAACACCATATATTTT.

The gene calls are TRBV28 and TRBJ2-2; D may be TRBD2 (7 bases). Trimming left V 3 bases short and J 0 bases short, with 11 bases between. The CDR3 spans 16 residues. CDR1 is MDHEN, CDR2 SYDVKM, per germline. The CDR3 region has the DNA TGTGCCAGCAGTTTGTTCGGGGGGCCGAACACCGGGGAGCTGTTTTTT. Its protein is CASSLFGGPNTGELFF.

This rearrangement joins TRBV9 to TRBJ1-1; D unclear. The germline V and J ends were trimmed by 0 bases and 1 base, with 10 bases remaining between them. CDR3 size: 15 residues. Looked up from germline, CDR1 is SGDLS and CDR2 is YYNGEE. CDR3 coding DNA: TGTGCCAGCAGCGTAGTGTCGGGATCGAACACTGAAGCTTTCTTT. The encoded protein is CASSVVSGSNTEAFF.

The CDR3 is CASGRGRTDTEAFF. Here the CDR3 DNA reads TGTGCTAGTGGCCGGGGGCGCACGGACACTGAAGCTTTCTTT. This chain links TRBV12-5 with TRBJ1-1; D perhaps matches TRBD1 (6 bases). V was cut by 6 bases and J by 3 bases, with 14 bases left in between. Germline CDR1 is LGHNT and CDR2 is FRNRAP. The CDR3 loop spans 14 amino acids.